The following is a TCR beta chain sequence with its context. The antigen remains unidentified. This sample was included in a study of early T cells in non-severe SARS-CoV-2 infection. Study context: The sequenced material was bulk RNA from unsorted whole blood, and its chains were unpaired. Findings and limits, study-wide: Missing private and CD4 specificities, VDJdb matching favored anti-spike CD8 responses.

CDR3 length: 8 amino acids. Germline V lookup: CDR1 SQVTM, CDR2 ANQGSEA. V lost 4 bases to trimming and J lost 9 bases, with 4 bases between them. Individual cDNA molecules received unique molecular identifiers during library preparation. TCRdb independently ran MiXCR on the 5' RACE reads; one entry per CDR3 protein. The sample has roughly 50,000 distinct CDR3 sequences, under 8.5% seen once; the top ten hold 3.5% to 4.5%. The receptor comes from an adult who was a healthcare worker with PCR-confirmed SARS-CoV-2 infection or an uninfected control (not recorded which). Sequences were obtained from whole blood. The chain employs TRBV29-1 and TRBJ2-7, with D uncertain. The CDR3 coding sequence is TGCAGCGTTGGCGGGCAGTACTTC. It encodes CSVGGQYF.